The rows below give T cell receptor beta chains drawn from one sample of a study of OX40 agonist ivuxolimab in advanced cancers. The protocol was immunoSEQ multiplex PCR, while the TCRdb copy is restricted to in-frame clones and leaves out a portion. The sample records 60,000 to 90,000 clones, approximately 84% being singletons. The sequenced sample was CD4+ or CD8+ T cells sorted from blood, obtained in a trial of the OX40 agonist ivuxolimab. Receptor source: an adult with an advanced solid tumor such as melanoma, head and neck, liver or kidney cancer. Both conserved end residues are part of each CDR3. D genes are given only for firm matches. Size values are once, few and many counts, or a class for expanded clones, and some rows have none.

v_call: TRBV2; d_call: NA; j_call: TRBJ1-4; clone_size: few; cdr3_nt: TGTGCCAGCAACTTTGCAACTAATGAAAAACTGTTTTTT; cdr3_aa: CASNFATNEKLFF
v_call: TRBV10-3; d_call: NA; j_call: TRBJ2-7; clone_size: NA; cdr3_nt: TGTGCCATCAGTGGGGGTGGAACTTCCTACGAGCAGTACTTC; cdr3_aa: CAISGGGTSYEQYF
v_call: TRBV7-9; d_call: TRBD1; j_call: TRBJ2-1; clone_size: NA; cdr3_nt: TGTGCCAGCAGCTTAGGTTTGACAGGGCTACTTTACAATGAGCAGTTCTTC; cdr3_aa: CASSLGLTGLLYNEQFF
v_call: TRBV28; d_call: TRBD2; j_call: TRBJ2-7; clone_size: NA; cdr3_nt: TGTGCCAGCAGCCCGGGACTAGCGGGCTACGAGCAGTACTTC; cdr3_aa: CASSPGLAGYEQYF
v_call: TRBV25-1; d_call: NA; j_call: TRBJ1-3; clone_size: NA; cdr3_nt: TGTGCCAGCAGGGCAGATACAAACACCATATATTTT; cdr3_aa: CASRADTNTIYF
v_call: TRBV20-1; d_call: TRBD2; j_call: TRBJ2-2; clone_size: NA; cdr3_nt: TGCAGTGCTCTTAGCGGGAGGGAGCTGTTTTTT; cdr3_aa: CSALSGRELFF
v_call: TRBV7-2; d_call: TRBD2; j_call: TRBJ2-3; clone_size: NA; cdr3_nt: TGTGCCAGCAGCTTATCCCCCGGGGGGTATACAGATACGCAGTATTTT; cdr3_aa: CASSLSPGGYTDTQYF
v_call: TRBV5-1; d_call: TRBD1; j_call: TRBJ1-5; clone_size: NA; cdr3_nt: TGCGCCAGCAGCAGAGGACAGGGAAAAAATCAGCCCCAGCATTTT; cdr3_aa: CASSRGQGKNQPQHF
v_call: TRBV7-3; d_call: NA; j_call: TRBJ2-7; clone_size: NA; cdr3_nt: TGTGCCAGCAGCTTAGGCCCCGACAAGGTAAAGTACTTC; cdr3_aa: CASSLGPDKVKYF
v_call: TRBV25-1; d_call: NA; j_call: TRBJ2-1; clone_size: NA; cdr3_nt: TGTGCCAGCAGTGAAACCGCCGGACTGAGCTCCTACAATGAGCAGTTCTTC; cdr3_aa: CASSETAGLSSYNEQFF
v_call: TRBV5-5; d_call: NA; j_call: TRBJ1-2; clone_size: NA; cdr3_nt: TGTGCCAGCAGCTTGGTTGACACCCGGCCTGGCTACACCTTC; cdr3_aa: CASSLVDTRPGYTF